These T cell receptor beta chains were read from a single sample in a study of human T cells and chemical hapten exposure. TCRdb processed the RACE reads anew with MiXCR; each CDR3 protein has one entry. The sample consists of about 51,000 distinct CDR3 sequences, roughly 8.8% of them appearing once. The sequencing used whole blood, collected in connection with sensitization to the hapten diphenylcyclopropenone (DPC). The receptors derive from a woman aged 40 to 50 with alopecia areata. Some clones in this sample may be carry-over from other donors' samples. Each CDR3 is given with its conserved first and last residue. D genes are given only for firm matches. Expanded clones are given a class, and other clones once, few, many or no size at all.

TRBV3-1	NA	TRBJ2-4	NA	CASTPRIRLEGEAKNIQYF	TGTGCCAGCACCCCTCGGATTAGGTTAGAGGGGGAAGCCAAAAACATTCAGTACTTC
TRBV5-1	many	TRBJ1-1	TRBD1	CASSPTDREGTEAFF	TGCGCCAGCAGCCCCACAGACAGGGAAGGCACTGAAGCTTTCTTT
TRBV6-5	many	TRBJ1-6	TRBD1	CASSYSWTGPSNSPLHF	TGTGCCAGCAGTTACTCCTGGACAGGGCCAAGTAATTCACCCCTCCACTTT
TRBV30	NA	TRBJ1-2	TRBD1	CAWSGITGGGYTF	TGTGCCTGGAGCGGAATTACAGGGGGTGGCTACACCTTC
TRBV9	NA	TRBJ2-2	NA	CASSVGTQNTGELFF	TGTGCCAGCAGCGTAGGGACACAGAACACCGGGGAGCTGTTTTTT
TRBV29-1	NA	TRBJ2-3	NA	CSVEDPILDTQYF	TGCAGCGTTGAAGATCCTATACTAGATACGCAGTATTTT
TRBV7-9	NA	TRBJ2-3	NA	CASSLPRGDTDTQYF	TGTGCCAGCAGCTTACCCAGGGGAGACACAGATACGCAGTATTTT
TRBV5-6	many	TRBJ2-1	TRBD1	CASSWAGQGLF	TGTGCCAGCAGCTGGGCGGGACAGGGGCTCTTC
TRBV4-1	few	TRBJ1-3	NA	CASSQLQEFSGNTIYF	TGCGCCAGCAGCCAGCTACAGGAATTCTCTGGAAACACCATATATTTT
TRBV5-5	few	TRBJ2-2	TRBD2	CASSLTSGLVGELFF	TGTGCCAGCAGCTTGACTAGCGGGCTGGTCGGGGAGCTGTTTTTT
TRBV7-6	many	TRBJ1-1	NA	CASNWGPDTEAFF	TGTGCCAGCAACTGGGGTCCCGACACTGAAGCTTTCTTT
TRBV6-2/TRBV6-3	NA	TRBJ1-6	NA	CASSQRTGLDSPLHF	TGTGCCAGCAGCCAGAGAACAGGGCTGGATTCACCCCTCCACTTT
TRBV20-1	many	TRBJ1-5	TRBD1	CSARLGDRVGQPQHF	TGCAGTGCTAGGTTGGGTGACAGGGTAGGTCAGCCCCAGCATTTT
TRBV27	many	TRBJ1-5	NA	CASSLGRVVPDF	TGTGCCAGCAGTCTGGGACGGGTGGTCCCGGATTTT
TRBV5-8	NA	TRBJ1-3	NA	CASSLLHSGNTIYF	TGTGCCAGCAGCTTGCTTCACTCTGGAAACACCATATATTTT
TRBV7-7	NA	TRBJ2-2	NA	CATRAKGPGELFF	TGTGCCACCAGGGCTAAAGGCCCCGGGGAGCTGTTTTTT
TRBV28	many	TRBJ1-2	NA	CASSPPPAGGHGYTF	TGTGCCAGCAGTCCTCCACCAGCGGGGGGTCATGGCTACACCTTC
TRBV20-1	many	TRBJ1-6	TRBD1	CSAPIPPQGDNSPLHF	TGCAGTGCTCCCATCCCACCCCAGGGGGATAATTCACCCCTCCACTTT
TRBV6-2/TRBV6-3	many	TRBJ2-1	NA	CASSYSIYGSNEQFF	TGTGCCAGCAGTTACTCGATTTACGGGAGCAATGAGCAGTTCTTC
TRBV5-1	NA	TRBJ2-3	NA	CASSFDFSTDTQYF	TGCGCCAGCAGCTTCGACTTCAGCACAGATACGCAGTATTTT
TRBV15	few	TRBJ1-5	NA	CATRPGVNQPQHF	TGTGCCACCCGTCCCGGCGTCAATCAGCCCCAGCATTTT
TRBV11-2	many	TRBJ1-6	NA	CASRRMSIVGTPSPLHF	TGTGCCAGCAGGCGGATGTCCATTGTGGGGACCCCATCACCCCTCCACTTT
TRBV13	many	TRBJ2-1	NA	CASSSRARKAYNEQFF	TGTGCCAGCAGCTCCCGAGCCCGGAAAGCATACAATGAGCAGTTCTTC
TRBV7-8	NA	TRBJ1-2	TRBD1	CASSSGQGDYGYTF	TGTGCCAGCAGCTCGGGACAGGGGGACTATGGCTACACCTTC
TRBV29-1	many	TRBJ1-1	TRBD1	CSVFLRDRGNTEAFF	TGCAGCGTTTTCCTCCGGGACAGGGGGAACACTGAAGCTTTCTTT
TRBV4-1	many	TRBJ1-1	NA	CASSQDRGGNTEAFF	TGCGCCAGCAGCCAAGATCGGGGAGGGAACACTGAAGCTTTCTTT
TRBV20-1	many	TRBJ2-5	NA	CSASNQETQYF	TGCAGTGCTAGTAACCAAGAGACCCAGTACTTC
TRBV28	many	TRBJ2-7	TRBD1	CASSLRQGSTEQYF	TGTGCCAGCAGTCTAAGACAGGGCTCTACCGAGCAGTACTTC
TRBV6-5	few	TRBJ2-7	NA	CASSPEDGGSYEQYF	TGTGCCAGCAGTCCAGAGGACGGCGGCTCCTACGAGCAGTACTTC
TRBV20-1	many	TRBJ1-2	NA	CSARVSTGYQGYTF	TGCAGTGCTAGAGTCTCTACAGGGTATCAAGGCTACACCTTC
TRBV15	few	TRBJ1-1	NA	CATSRGQGWETEAFF	TGTGCCACCAGCAGAGGCCAGGGCTGGGAGACTGAAGCTTTCTTT
TRBV7-9	many	TRBJ1-2	NA	CASSSTGYGGYTF	TGTGCCAGCAGCAGCACAGGGTATGGCGGCTACACCTTC
TRBV29-1	many	TRBJ1-2	TRBD1	CSVEEGQEELYGYTF	TGCAGCGTTGAAGAGGGACAGGAAGAACTCTATGGCTACACCTTC
TRBV2	NA	TRBJ1-1	TRBD1	CASSEVGGLEAFF	TGTGCCAGCAGTGAAGTAGGGGGCCTTGAAGCTTTCTTT
TRBV3-1	NA	TRBJ2-2	TRBD1	CASSQQTGGGELFF	TGTGCCAGCAGCCAGCAAACAGGGGGCGGGGAGCTGTTTTTT
TRBV30	many	TRBJ1-2	NA	CAWNPPSESYGYTF	TGTGCCTGGAATCCCCCATCGGAGTCCTATGGCTACACCTTC
TRBV4-3	many	TRBJ2-7	NA	CASSQDEGSEQYF	TGCGCCAGCAGCCAAGATGAAGGGAGTGAGCAGTACTTC
TRBV7-3	many	TRBJ1-3	TRBD1	CASSETGGSGNTIYF	TGTGCCAGCAGCGAAACAGGGGGCTCTGGAAACACCATATATTTT
TRBV7-9	few	TRBJ2-7	TRBD1	CASSNPGQGHYEQYF	TGTGCCAGCAGCAACCCGGGACAGGGACATTACGAGCAGTACTTC
TRBV11-2	many	TRBJ2-2	NA	CASSLVQVGELFF	TGTGCCAGCAGCTTAGTACAGGTCGGGGAGCTGTTTTTT
TRBV5-1	many	TRBJ2-7	TRBD1	CASSLARTGGDYEQYF	TGCGCCAGCAGCTTGGCCCGGACAGGGGGCGACTACGAGCAGTACTTC
TRBV6-2/TRBV6-3	many	TRBJ1-5	NA	CASGRGSHADSNQPQHF	TGTGCCAGCGGCAGAGGCAGCCACGCCGATAGCAATCAGCCCCAGCATTTT
TRBV29-1	many	TRBJ1-1	NA	CSVSDSVGNTEAFF	TGCAGCGTTTCTGACAGTGTGGGAAACACTGAAGCTTTCTTT
TRBV7-9	NA	TRBJ2-1	NA	CASSLAGGDNEQFF	TGTGCCAGCAGCTTAGCGGGGGGTGACAATGAGCAGTTCTTC
TRBV5-1	NA	TRBJ2-5	TRBD1	CASSPQGAPQETQYF	TGCGCCAGCAGCCCACAGGGGGCCCCTCAAGAGACCCAGTACTTC
TRBV20-1	NA	TRBJ2-1	TRBD2	CSAEASGGGESSYNEQFF	TGCAGTGCTGAGGCTAGCGGGGGCGGAGAGAGCTCCTACAATGAGCAGTTCTTC
TRBV6-1	few	TRBJ2-2	NA	CASSQRLFSGDTGELFF	TGTGCCAGCAGCCAACGACTTTTCTCAGGGGACACCGGGGAGCTGTTTTTT